This passage covers 27 T cell receptor beta chains from one sample sequenced in a study of Ad26.COV2.S vaccination and SARS-CoV-2 variants. Here immunoSEQ multiplex PCR was the method, and the copy in TCRdb shows in-frame clones only, minus some. The sample consists of hundreds of thousands of clones, 80% to 90% of them appearing once. Noted treatment: about 20 received Ad26.COV2.S at low or high dose, single or two shots; about 5 received placebo; per-sample allocation not given. Specimen acquisition occurred on day 63 following the initial vaccine or placebo injection. The specimen was peripheral blood, collected in a trial of Ad26.COV2.S vaccine versus placebo. These receptors all stem from a person between 18 and 65 years old who received the Ad26.COV2.S COVID-19 vaccine or a placebo.

This clone has a single count. The chain couples TRBV29-1 to TRBJ2-3; TRBD2 matches 7 bases. Germline V gives CDR1 SQVTM, CDR2 ANQGSEA. After removal of 6 bases from V and 2 bases from J, the junction contained 11 bases not matched to a gene. This CDR3 has 15 residues. The CDR3 region has the DNA TGCAGCGTATCCCACGGGGGGAGACACACAGATACGCAGTATTTT. This sequence encodes CSVSHGGRHTDTQYF.

The V gene is TRBV7-9, the J gene TRBJ2-7; 9 bases match TRBD1. Trimming took 6 bases from V and 4 from J; bases not matched to a gene: 13. Germline V gene data show CDR1 as SEHNR and CDR2 as FQNEAQ (reference sequence). This CDR3 contains 16 residues. Here the CDR3 DNA reads TGTGCCAGCAGAACCCCCCTCGGGACAGGGAGGTACGAGCAGTACTTC. It codes for CASRTPLGTGRYEQYF.

The V call is TRBV7-9, the J call TRBJ1-1; D is undetermined. This CDR3 comprises 10 residues. Germline V lookup: CDR1 SEHNR, CDR2 FQNEAQ (reference sequence). V gave up 4 bases and J gave up 11 bases, with 8 bases separating them. CDR3 coding DNA: TGTGCCAGCAGCTCCCCGGTCGCTTTCTTT. Amino acids: CASSSPVAFF.

The chain is built from TRBV6-5 and TRBJ1-2; 9 bases align to TRBD1. This CDR3 is built from 15 residues. The V gene's germline CDR1 is MNHEY and CDR2 SVGAGI. Losses at the gene ends were 7 bases for V and 5 bases for J; bases not matched to a gene: 11. The CDR3 loop reads CASTNWDRANYGYTF. Written as DNA, the CDR3 is TGTGCCAGCACCAATTGGGACAGGGCGAATTATGGCTACACCTTC.

J is TRBJ1-2 and V is TRBV7-3; D not certain. CDR3 length: 13 amino acids. V was cut by 5 bases and J by 1 base, with 8 bases left in between. Germline lookup yields CDR1 SGHTA and CDR2 FQGTGA. CDR3 coding DNA: TGTGCCAGCAGCCAACAGATTAACTATGGCTACACCTTC. It codes for CASSQQINYGYTF.

The gene calls are TRBV7-9 and TRBJ2-7, with a weak D call TRBD1 (7 bases). The CDR3 is 15 residues long. The V gene lost 5 bases and the J gene lost 3 bases, with 17 bases spanning the gap. Germline V lookup: CDR1 SEHNR, CDR2 FQNEAQ (reference sequence). The CDR3 spells CASSPRGQGVYEQYF. Here the CDR3 DNA reads TGTGCCAGCAGCCCCCGGGGGCAGGGGGTCTACGAGCAGTACTTC.

The chain combines TRBV7-9 with TRBJ2-5; TRBD1 agrees at 11 bases. Germline values: CDR1 SEHNR, CDR2 FQNEAQ (reference sequence). This CDR3 has 15 residues. V lost 6 bases to trimming and J lost 3 bases; unmatched junction nucleotides: 6. The CDR3 nucleotides read TGTGCCAGCAGTTGGGGACAGGGGGGAGAAGAGACCCAGTACTTC. The encoded protein is CASSWGQGGEETQYF.

The chain joins TRBV11-3 to TRBJ1-1; the match to TRBD1 covers 10 bases. Trimming took 5 bases from V and 1 from J; bases not matched to a gene: 4. Germline V gene sequence: CDR1 SGHNT, CDR2 YENEEA. The CDR3 has 15 amino acids. The CDR3 protein is CASSPWTGGNTEAFF. The CDR3 nucleotides read TGTGCCAGCAGCCCCTGGACAGGGGGGAACACTGAAGCTTTCTTT.

The V call is TRBV18, the J call TRBJ1-2; D is ambiguous. Germline V gene data show CDR1 as KGHSH and CDR2 as LQKENI. CDR3 length equals 14 residues. Deletions cut 2 bases from V and 4 bases from J, with 11 bases between. CDR3 amino acids: CASSPTGRGYGYTF. The DNA of the CDR3 is TGTGCCAGCTCACCAACGGGCAGAGGCTATGGCTACACCTTC. The variable domain in full, with the rest retrieved from reference TRBV18 and TRBJ1-2, is NAGVMQNPRHLVRRRGQEARLRCSPMKGHSHVYWYRQLPEEGLKFMVYLQKENIIDESGMPKERFSAEFPKEGPSILRIQQVVRGDSAAYFCASSPTGRGYGYTFGSGTRLTVV.

This rearrangement joins TRBV7-9 to TRBJ1-3; D is unclear. This CDR3 contains 15 residues. Trimming removed 2 bases from V and 0 bases from J, with 8 bases in between. Germline V lookup: CDR1 SEHNR, CDR2 FQNEAQ (reference sequence). The CDR3 here is CASSLTLSSGNTIYF. Here the CDR3 DNA reads TGTGCCAGCAGCTTAACGCTCTCCTCTGGAAACACCATATATTTT.

The J gene is TRBJ1-1, the V gene TRBV7-2; 7 positions agree with TRBD1. CDR1 and CDR2 (germline): SGHTA, FQGNSA. CDR3 length equals 14 residues. V shed 1 base, J shed 5 bases, and the junction held 4 bases outside the gene matches. CDR3 loop: CASSLGYRGTEAFF. In DNA, the CDR3 is TGTGCCAGCAGCTTAGGTTACAGGGGAACTGAAGCTTTCTTT.

The V call is TRBV12-3 or TRBV12-4, the J call TRBJ2-3; D call uncertain. CDR3 length: 11 residues. V was shortened by 6 bases and J by 9 bases, with 10 bases between the two germline ends. The CDR3 DNA is TGTGCCAGCAGCATCCAATACACGCAGTATTTT. It is translated as CASSIQYTQYF.

The chain combines TRBV9 with TRBJ2-1; D assignment may be TRBD1 or TRBD2 (5 bases each). Germline loops: CDR1 SGDLS, CDR2 YYNGEE. Between the trimmed V and J ends, which lost 3 bases and 0 bases, there was a span of 10 bases. This CDR3 region has 15 residues. The CDR3 here is CASSAYGGSYNEQFF. The DNA of the CDR3 is TGTGCCAGCAGCGCCTATGGGGGCTCCTACAATGAGCAGTTCTTC. The entire variable domain, with the rest obtained from reference TRBV9 and TRBJ2-1, is as follows: DSGVTQTPKHLITATGQRVTLRCSPRSGDLSVYWYQQSLDQGLQFLIQYYNGEERAKGNILERFSAQQFPDLHSELNLSSLELGDSALYFCASSAYGGSYNEQFFGPGTRLTVL.

The rearrangement links TRBV2 to TRBJ2-5; 9 bases align to TRBD1. Trimming took 7 bases from V and 5 from J; bases not matched to a gene: 11. Germline V CDR1 and CDR2: SNHLY, FYNNEI. This CDR3 is built from 15 residues. The CDR3 spells CASTWDRAIGETQYF. The CDR3 DNA follows: TGTGCCAGCACATGGGACAGGGCTATTGGGGAGACCCAGTACTTC.

The J gene is TRBJ1-2, the V gene TRBV9; tentative D call: TRBD1 (5 bases). Germline V gene data show CDR1 as SGDLS and CDR2 as YYNGEE. V was clipped by 3 bases and J by 4 bases, with 10 bases between them. The CDR3 has 13 residues. The chain's CDR3 is CASSAQGIYGYTF. In DNA, the CDR3 is TGTGCCAGCAGCGCGCAGGGAATCTATGGCTACACCTTC. Based on the CDR3 plus reference TRBV9 and TRBJ1-2, the full variable domain is DSGVTQTPKHLITATGQRVTLRCSPRSGDLSVYWYQQSLDQGLQFLIQYYNGEERAKGNILERFSAQQFPDLHSELNLSSLELGDSALYFCASSAQGIYGYTFGSGTRLTVV.

This chain joins TRBV18 and TRBJ2-2, with D possibly TRBD1 on 6 matching bases. The CDR3 is 16 residues long. Trimming stripped 0 bases from V and 6 bases from J, with 14 bases between. Germline V gene lookup returns CDR1 KGHSH and CDR2 LQKENI. The CDR3 coding sequence is TGTGCCAGCTCACCACCTGCCACAGGGCCCGCCGGGGAGCTGTTTTTT. Translated: CASSPPATGPAGELFF.

The chain joins TRBV2 to TRBJ2-7; D is possibly TRBD2 (5 bases). The V end lost 3 bases, the J end lost 7 bases, and 13 bases lay between the germline ends. The CDR3 spans 13 residues. Germline V lookup: CDR1 SNHLY, CDR2 FYNNEI. The CDR3 is CASSDFWSGEQYF. The CDR3 nucleotides are TGTGCCAGCAGTGACTTTTGGTCGGGGGAGCAGTACTTC.

This clone was observed a few times. The gene calls are TRBV19 and TRBJ1-5; 8 nucleotides match TRBD1. Losses at the gene ends were 3 bases for V and 2 bases for J; bases not matched to a gene: 12. The CDR3 length is 18 residues. Germline V lookup: CDR1 LNHDA, CDR2 SQIVND (reference sequence). The CDR3 DNA is TGTGCCAGTAGTATTGACAGGGGCAATGGGTATGGCAATCAGCCCCAGCATTTT. This gives the protein CASSIDRGNGYGNQPQHF.

The chain is built from TRBV27 and TRBJ2-5, with 7 nucleotides matching TRBD1. J was trimmed by 6 bases and V by 0 bases; bases with no gene match: 16. Germline CDR1 reads MNHEY; CDR2 reads SMNVEV (reference sequence). This CDR3 is built from 18 residues. CDR3 coding DNA: TGTGCCAGCAGTTTATCGCACGGTACCGACAGGGTGGGACAGACCCAGTACTTC. Its protein is CASSLSHGTDRVGQTQYF.

The CDR3 reads CASSQERRGQYF. The CDR3 DNA is TGTGCCAGCAGCCAGGAACGTCGGGGGCAGTACTTC. The rearrangement links TRBV3-1 (or the pseudogene TRBV3-2) to TRBJ2-7; weak D call: TRBD2 (5 bases). CDR3 length equals 12 residues. Germline V CDR1 and CDR2: LGHDT, YNNKEL (reference sequence). Trimming left V 3 bases short and J 9 bases short, with 12 bases between.

Only a few counts were recorded for this clone. In DNA form, the CDR3 reads TGTGCCAGCAGCATATCTCGGGGGAACAATCAGCCCCAGCATTTT. Amino acid sequence: CASSISRGNNQPQHF. The chain is built from TRBV3-1 (or the pseudogene TRBV3-2) and TRBJ1-5; a weak D match, TRBD1 (5 bases). This CDR3 has 15 amino acids. Trimming removed 5 bases at V and 3 bases at J, with 14 bases between. The germline gives CDR1 LGHDT, CDR2 YNNKEL (reference sequence).

This chain links TRBV12-3 or TRBV12-4 with TRBJ1-1; D gene unclear. V was cut by 1 base and J by 4 bases, with 7 bases left in between. The CDR3 is 13 amino acids. CDR3 amino acids: CASSLGKGTEAFF. For the CDR3, the DNA is TGTGCCAGCAGTTTAGGTAAAGGCACTGAAGCTTTCTTT.

The count of this clone is one. V is TRBV18 and J is TRBJ1-5; D remains ambiguous. Looked up from germline, CDR1 is KGHSH and CDR2 is LQKENI. Trimming cost V 3 bases and J 3 bases, with 12 bases left between them. There are 15 residues in the CDR3. The CDR3: CASSPGTADNQPQHF. For the CDR3, the DNA is TGTGCCAGCTCACCTGGCACGGCGGACAATCAGCCCCAGCATTTT. Full variable domain (remainder filled in from reference TRBV18 and TRBJ1-5): NAGVMQNPRHLVRRRGQEARLRCSPMKGHSHVYWYRQLPEEGLKFMVYLQKENIIDESGMPKERFSAEFPKEGPSILRIQQVVRGDSAAYFCASSPGTADNQPQHFGDGTRLSIL.

The chain is built from TRBV7-3 and TRBJ1-1; 7 positions match TRBD1. In germline, CDR1 is SGHTA, CDR2 FQGTGA. The trim removed 5 bases at V and 0 bases at J, leaving 12 bases unmatched. The CDR3 has 17 amino acids. DNA for the CDR3: TGTGCCAGCAGCCCTACTCCGACCGGGACAGTGAACACTGAAGCTTTCTTT. Translating it yields CASSPTPTGTVNTEAFF.

This clone has more than one count but fewer than ten. The chain uses TRBV11-1 and TRBJ1-6; D gene ambiguous. The germline V gene has CDR1 SGHAT and CDR2 FQDESV (reference sequence). The CDR3 totals 13 residues. V lost 5 bases, J lost 5 bases, and 7 bases lay in between. CDR3 loop: CASSGSHNSPLHF. The CDR3 DNA follows: TGTGCCAGCAGCGGTAGTCATAATTCACCCCTCCACTTT.

The chain combines TRBV29-1 with TRBJ1-1; perhaps TRBD1 as D (5 bases). This CDR3 comprises 12 residues. Per the germline V gene, CDR1 is SQVTM and CDR2 is ANQGSEA. V shed 7 bases and J shed 11 bases, with 20 bases lying between them. The CDR3 bases are TGCAGCGACCTATCGGCAGGGTCGGTCGCTTTCTTT. It codes for CSDLSAGSVAFF.

V is TRBV9 and J is TRBJ1-1; D is unclear. Germline V gives CDR1 SGDLS, CDR2 YYNGEE. CDR3 length: 14 amino acids. V gave up 3 bases and J gave up 1 base, with 10 bases separating them. As DNA, the CDR3 is TGTGCCAGCAGCGCGAGCGTGGGGAACACTGAAGCTTTCTTT. The encoded protein is CASSASVGNTEAFF. The full variable domain, rest sourced from reference TRBV9 and TRBJ1-1, is DSGVTQTPKHLITATGQRVTLRCSPRSGDLSVYWYQQSLDQGLQFLIQYYNGEERAKGNILERFSAQQFPDLHSELNLSSLELGDSALYFCASSASVGNTEAFFGQGTRLTVV.